This section outlines one TCR beta chain sequence together with its context. The antigen is not known. This record belongs to a study of T cell responses to AZD1222 COVID-19 vaccine. Broader study findings: Spike-spanning, vaccine-associated CD4 TCRs were dominant at 160-218 and 743-854. Receipt of two AZD1222 doses was followed by a rise in Spike-specific TCR breadth and depth.

The V gene's germline CDR1 is SGHTA and CDR2 FQGNSA. The CDR3 is made up of 15 amino acids. V shed 1 base, J shed 6 bases, and the junction held 8 bases outside the gene matches. Using immunoSEQ multiplex PCR, the repertoire was profiled, and TCRdb retains in-frame clones only, with some absent. The sample holds hundreds of thousands of clones; 90% to 95% are singletons and the top ten take around 0.57%. Pooled samples include second doses given at about 4 or 12 weeks. This chain links TRBV7-2 with TRBJ2-5; 7 nucleotides match TRBD2. The receptor comes from an adult who received the AZD1222 COVID-19 vaccine. Source: peripheral blood, taken 28 days after the second AZD1222 dose. The CDR3 DNA sequence: TGTGCCAGCAGCTTAGTCGTGGGAGGGATGAAGACCCAGTACTTC. Translated, it gives CASSLVVGGMKTQYF.